These 7 T cell receptor beta chains were sequenced from one sample in a study of cytomegalovirus exposure and HLA in healthy donors (dated by TCRdb to 2016 to 2017). Libraries were made using the immunoSEQ multiplex PCR assay. For the multiplex PCR, a mixture combining 60 forward primers for TCR Vbeta segments and 13 reverse primers for TCR Jbeta segments was used. In its TCRdb copy, this immuneACCESS table keeps in-frame sequences only and misses some clones. Where compared with another copy, unresolved V genes explain less than half of these, and the others have no known cause. Per the sample table, the count is about 170,000 clones. Of the sample, 0.7% to 0.8% falls within the top ten clones. The specimen was PBMCs. The receptors come from a woman between 18 and 29 years old in good health and CMV-seropositive.

V and J are TRBV4-1 and TRBJ1-3; perhaps TRBD1 as D (5 bases). Looked up from germline, CDR1 is MGHRA and CDR2 is YSYEKL. With 1 base removed from V and 0 bases from J, the gap between germline ends came to 10 bases. The CDR3 length is 16 residues. The CDR3 is CASSQVGTSSGNTIYF. The CDR3 nucleotides are TGCGCCAGCAGCCAAGTCGGGACTAGCTCTGGAAACACCATATATTTT.

The genes are TRBV2 and TRBJ2-4; D might be TRBD2 (5 bases). V lost 5 bases to trimming and J lost 6 bases, with 14 bases between them. Per germline, CDR1 SNHLY and CDR2 FYNNEI. This CDR3 is built from 14 residues. This CDR3 reads CASSPQRNRNIQYF. The DNA of the CDR3 is TGTGCCAGCAGTCCTCAGCGGAACAGAAACATTCAGTACTTC. Complete variable domain (other parts from reference TRBV2 and TRBJ2-4): EPEVTQTPSHQVTQMGQEVILRCVPISNHLYFYWYRQILGQKVEFLVSFYNNEISEKSEIFDDQFSVERPDGSNFTLKIRSTKLEDSAMYFCASSPQRNRNIQYFGAGTRLSVL.

The chain is built from TRBV7-9 and TRBJ1-1; TRBD1 matches 8 bases. Germline CDR1 and CDR2: SEHNR and FQNEAQ (reference sequence). The CDR3 loop spans 18 amino acids. The J segment lost 0 bases and the V segment lost 3 bases, leaving 12 bases of the junction unmatched. In nucleotides, the CDR3 is TGTGCCAGCAGCTTCTCCGGACAGGGTGGAATCATGAACACTGAAGCTTTCTTT. It specifies CASSFSGQGGIMNTEAFF.

V gene TRBV5-4 combines with J gene TRBJ1-1; D unclear. Between the trimmed V and J ends, which lost 0 bases and 2 bases, there was a span of 14 bases. There are 16 residues in the CDR3. The germline V gene has CDR1 SGHNT and CDR2 YYREEE (reference sequence). The CDR3: CASSLVPAGGNTEAFF. For the CDR3, the DNA is TGTGCCAGCAGCTTGGTACCGGCGGGCGGTAACACTGAAGCTTTCTTT.

This chain uses TRBV2 with TRBJ1-1, with D hard to call. V was clipped by 1 base and J by 11 bases, with 11 bases between them. The germline gives CDR1 SNHLY, CDR2 FYNNEI. CDR3 size: 12 residues. The DNA of the CDR3 is TGTGCCAGCAGTGAAGGGGCAGCAAAGGCTTTCTTT. This encodes CASSEGAAKAFF.

The gene calls are TRBV7-9 and TRBJ2-1, with TRBD2 matching 8 bases. Germline V gene data show CDR1 as SEHNR and CDR2 as FQNEAQ (reference sequence). V lost 5 bases and J lost 9; bases outside the gene matches: 12. The CDR3 is 15 residues long. CDR3 sequence: CASSPREAGVPEQFF. In DNA form, the CDR3 reads TGTGCCAGCAGCCCCCGCGAAGCGGGAGTGCCTGAGCAGTTCTTC.

This chain links TRBV25-1 with TRBJ1-3; no reliable D call. The CDR3 loop spans 16 amino acids. The germline V gene encodes CDR1 MGHDK and CDR2 SYGVNS. The V end lost 1 base, the J end lost 0 bases, and 10 bases lay between the germline ends. The CDR3 sequence is CASSESAASSGNTIYF. DNA of the CDR3: TGTGCCAGCAGTGAATCGGCAGCGAGCTCTGGAAACACCATATATTTT.